These 3 T cell receptor beta chains were all obtained from the same sample, sequenced in a study of response to subunit inactivated influenza vaccine. TCRdb used MiXCR to reprocess the RT-PCR reads, holding one entry per CDR3 protein. This sample has approximately 170,000 distinct CDR3 sequences, with around 12% found just once. These data were also reused for a study on T cells expressing NK-cell markers. That work states: TCR beta cDNA was made by 5'RACE template switching with UMIs.

Here the sequenced sample was CD8+ T cells sorted from PBMCs, taken roughly 12 days after vaccination. The source of these receptors is a man in his fifties who received an inactivated influenza vaccine.

The chain recombines TRBV7-9 with TRBJ2-1, with 9 nucleotides matching TRBD2. Trimming removed 3 bases from V and 8 bases from J; junction bases left unmatched: 8. CDR1 and CDR2 (germline): SEHNR, FQNEAQ (reference sequence). The CDR3 totals 15 residues. CDR3 protein: CASSFGAAGGDEQFF. The CDR3 nucleotides read TGTGCCAGCAGCTTCGGGGCAGCGGGGGGAGATGAGCAGTTCTTC.

The J gene is TRBJ2-5, the V gene TRBV15, with D perhaps TRBD2 (6 bases). The germline V and J ends were trimmed by 1 base and 7 bases, with 22 bases remaining between them. The CDR3 covers 17 residues. Germline loops: CDR1 LNHNV, CDR2 YYDKDF (reference sequence). CDR3 in DNA: TGTGCCACCAGCAGAGCACAGGCGGGGCCCCAAGAAGGGACCCAGTACTTC. This codes for CATSRAQAGPQEGTQYF.

The gene calls are TRBV6-2 or TRBV6-3 and TRBJ2-7, with a tentative D call TRBD2 (5 bases). Germline assignment: CDR1 MNHEY and CDR2 SVGEGT. Trimming cost V 8 bases and J 4 bases, with 12 bases left between them. The CDR3 runs 12 residues. The CDR3 DNA reads as TGTGCCAGCGGGGAGTGGAAATACGAGCAGTACTTC. Translated: CASGEWKYEQYF.